This T cell receptor beta chain appears in the sequencing data of a study of T cells in Graves' hyperthyroidism and ophthalmopathy. For the study at large: Peripheral blood samples were taken at initial diagnosis, prior to any treatment.

The investigators amplified TCR beta CDR3 regions from RNA transcripts. Primed by the HTBI set, a first-round RT-PCR was run on the TCR CDR3. One entry per CDR3 protein, called by TCRdb with MiXCR from the multiplex PCR reads. This sample has about 590,000 distinct CDR3 sequences, with 15% to 19% found just once. Patients aged 18 to 65 with hyperthyroidism were newly diagnosed, with duration under 2 months. Uncontrolled infection, other autoimmune disease, pregnancy or lactation barred patients from enrollment. Together with thyroid ultrasound, orbital computed tomography, serum thyroxine and TRAb, clinical symptoms were used for diagnoses. This clonotype was picked up many times. Germline V gene data show CDR1 as KGHSH and CDR2 as LQKENI. V shed 2 bases and J 5 bases; nucleotides not matched to a gene: 10. This CDR3 has 16 amino acids.

The V and J genes are TRBV18 and TRBJ2-7, with TRBD1 identical over 9 bases. Material: blood. This receptor was identified in a young woman with Graves' hyperthyroidism. CDR3 residues: CASSPAAQGATNEQYF. CDR3 bases: TGTGCCAGCTCACCAGCCGCACAGGGGGCGACTAACGAGCAGTACTTC.